This is a list of T cell receptor beta chains from one sample in a study of post-analysis software for immune sequencing data. Each CDR3 protein is one row after TCRdb ran MiXCR on the PCR reads. Of hundreds of thousands of distinct CDR3 sequences in the sample, about 32% were seen once. Input material: blood. These receptors all come from a girl aged 10-17 years with multiple sclerosis. The CDR3 runs from the conserved cysteine through the conserved F or W. Not all rows give a size; the values are once, few, many and, for expanded clones, a class.

clone_size	v_call	cdr3_aa
-	TRBV7-2	CASSPDVGGNSYEQYF
-	TRBV11-2	CASSFAQGFTEAFF
-	TRBV20-1	CSASIRGHEQFF
-	TRBV6-2/TRBV6-3	CASSSPTGWMLQPQHF
few	TRBV4-1	CASSQPTGLSSGNTIYF
-	TRBV29-1	CSVERGAARYNEQFF
-	TRBV7-2	CASSLDGVSTEAFF
few	TRBV20-1	CSAGAVNTEAFF
many	TRBV29-1	CSVERQQETQYF
few	TRBV4-3	CASSQESLAGGPYEQYF
-	TRBV20-1	CSAPGTGSLETQYF
few	TRBV20-1	CSARPPLFGELFF
-	TRBV7-9	CASSPRGDREKLFF
few	TRBV20-1	CSAVRTSGRGYEQYF
-	TRBV7-9	CASSQRDMGSYEQYF
few	TRBV3-1	CASSQRQWNEKLFF
-	TRBV12-3/TRBV12-4	CASSLTGGSGETQYF
few	TRBV10-2	CASSVFPGVYSNQPQHF
-	TRBV14	CASSQTYGLAGLPNEQFF
-	TRBV5-1	CASSSLPLGIDFGAEAFF
few	TRBV12-3/TRBV12-4	CASSLRGTAAETQYF
few	TRBV2	CASSVLGYNEQFF
-	TRBV2	CAAREPGTGSDTQYF
once	TRBV28	CASSSSGLAGVRNEQFF
-	TRBV5-1	CASSWGLADETQYF
few	TRBV2	CASRALAGGGGEQFF